This TCR beta chain comes out of a study of vaccination effects on CD4 cells after COVID-19. Findings and caveats of the study: Substantial clonal contraction characterized both infection- and vaccine-induced clones late after vaccination.

ViraFEST assay sequencing came after antigen-specific CD4+ T cells were expanded with viral peptide pools. On day 10 of culture, CD4+ T cells were separated out. There are 15 residues in the CDR3. CDR1 and CDR2 from the germline V gene are SGHTA and FQGNSA. V was pared by 1 base and J by 4 bases, with 6 bases of the junction left unmatched. Generated by immunoSEQ multiplex PCR, the TCRdb table keeps only in-frame clones and is missing some. The sample gives some 79,000 clones, approximately 74% of which show up once; 1.5% to 2% is in the top ten. Comment on this clone: Antigen specificity is unknown.

Here the sequenced sample was CD4+ T cells from PBMCs cultured with HCoV-229E spike peptides, taken before COVID-19 vaccination. This TCR was recovered from a human donor who received a COVID-19 vaccine. The gene calls are TRBV7-2 and TRBJ2-5; TRBD1 agrees at 7 bases. CDR3 amino acids: CASSLDRGWAETQYF. CDR3 DNA: TGTGCCAGCAGCTTAGACAGGGGTTGGGCAGAGACCCAGTACTTC.